Listed below are T cell receptor beta chains from one sample, sequenced in a study of blood T cell repertoires in COVID-19. Using immunoSEQ multiplex PCR, the repertoire was profiled, and TCRdb retains in-frame clones only, with some absent. This sample has under 60,000 clones, with about nine tenths found just once. Material for sequencing was peripheral blood. These receptors all come from a human donor in a cohort sampled during active COVID-19. Both conserved end residues are trimmed from each CDR3. Fields, in order: V gene, J gene, CDR3 protein.

V: TRBV4-1; J: TRBJ2-7; CDR3: ASSLGAAYEQY
V: TRBV5-5; J: TRBJ1-3; CDR3: ASSPGSSGNTIY
V: TRBV7-9; J: TRBJ2-2; CDR3: ASSIGTGVYLTGELF
V: TRBV6-5; J: TRBJ1-2; CDR3: ASSSEGRRHGYT
V: TRBV5-5; J: TRBJ2-3; CDR3: ASSPGLAGGHGTQY
V: TRBV9; J: TRBJ2-5; CDR3: ASSTSGRTETQY
V: TRBV6-6; J: TRBJ1-4; CDR3: ASSYGGLGNEKLF
V: TRBV4-2; J: TRBJ1-5; CDR3: ASSQDVRGSQPQH
V: TRBV6-5; J: TRBJ1-6; CDR3: ASSYLGQGENSPLH
V: TRBV28; J: TRBJ1-1; CDR3: ASSQTGVTEAF
V: TRBV11-1; J: TRBJ1-1; CDR3: ASSLVAGMNTEAF
V: TRBV6-5; J: TRBJ2-2; CDR3: ASILDRGATGELF
V: TRBV6-1; J: TRBJ2-1; CDR3: ASSDSGTRSYNEQF
V: TRBV5-4; J: TRBJ2-6; CDR3: ATYAPGANVLT
V: TRBV10-3; J: TRBJ2-7; CDR3: AISEAVEQY
V: TRBV6-6; J: TRBJ2-2; CDR3: ASSPWTGQISTGELF
V: TRBV4-1; J: TRBJ1-5; CDR3: ASSQTDRAGNQPQH
V: TRBV7-9; J: TRBJ2-1; CDR3: ASSLMSSGHYNEQF
V: TRBV6-1; J: TRBJ2-1; CDR3: ASSEERGRAVQF
V: TRBV5-1; J: TRBJ1-5; CDR3: ASSLGTGLSNQPQH
V: TRBV28; J: TRBJ1-4; CDR3: ASSPRGSTNEKLF
V: TRBV11-2; J: TRBJ1-1; CDR3: ASSLAGQRNTEAF
V: TRBV7-9; J: TRBJ2-7; CDR3: ASSVEGQFYEQY
V: TRBV11-3; J: TRBJ1-4; CDR3: ASSPRTVRNEKLF
V: TRBV27; J: TRBJ1-5; CDR3: ASSSQGAGNQPQH
V: TRBV6-5; J: TRBJ1-4; CDR3: ASSPGTGIEKLF
V: TRBV18; J: TRBJ1-5; CDR3: ASSPVGAPSNQPQH
V: TRBV15; J: TRBJ2-7; CDR3: ATSRQGEQY
V: TRBV18; J: TRBJ1-5; CDR3: ASSGGGNQPQH
V: TRBV2; J: TRBJ1-1; CDR3: ASRAPAGMNTEAF
V: TRBV27; J: TRBJ2-1; CDR3: ASSVGRGRPYNEQF
V: TRBV19; J: TRBJ1-6; CDR3: ASSIAGGYNSPLH
V: TRBV2; J: TRBJ1-1; CDR3: ASVEIFMNTEAF
V: TRBV28; J: TRBJ1-1; CDR3: ASEENTEAF
V: TRBV6-2/TRBV6-3; J: TRBJ2-3; CDR3: ASSYSMTSGITDTQY
V: TRBV5-4; J: TRBJ1-1; CDR3: ASSSAGGIGDTEAF
V: TRBV29-1; J: TRBJ1-2; CDR3: SVEGAPYGYT
V: TRBV10-3; J: TRBJ2-1; CDR3: AIREALSQREQF
V: TRBV20-1; J: TRBJ2-1; CDR3: SASLLAGRGSGGEQF
V: TRBV6-5; J: TRBJ2-5; CDR3: ASSRSEGETQY
V: TRBV28; J: TRBJ2-1; CDR3: ASSFPQQGYNEQF
V: TRBV5-1; J: TRBJ1-6; CDR3: ASSPEPSTGSLSPLH
V: TRBV7-9; J: TRBJ1-2; CDR3: ASSFIRGPYGYT
V: TRBV18; J: TRBJ2-6; CDR3: ASSPLDRVSGANVLT
V: TRBV4-1; J: TRBJ2-1; CDR3: ASSQDSGTSGRLASYNEQF
V: TRBV5-6; J: TRBJ2-6; CDR3: ASSLGGGASSGANVLT
V: TRBV6-5; J: TRBJ2-5; CDR3: ASSYNRETQY
V: TRBV5-6; J: TRBJ1-1; CDR3: ASSSDGGRNTEAF
V: TRBV29-1; J: TRBJ1-1; CDR3: SVGTATGNTEAF
V: TRBV27; J: TRBJ2-3; CDR3: ASSFYGQGGTDTQY
V: TRBV30; J: TRBJ2-7; CDR3: AWGLAYEQY
V: TRBV3-1/TRBV3-2; J: TRBJ1-2; CDR3: ASSQDGDHGGGYT
V: TRBV6-2/TRBV6-3; J: TRBJ1-6; CDR3: ASSYQGVFNSPLH